These T cell receptor beta chains were read from a single sample in a study of shared clonotypes between healthy human individuals. Clones were sequenced by immunoSEQ multiplex PCR, and TCRdb holds only the in-frame ones, with some missing. The table lists a few million clones, 90% to 95% of them singletons. The sequencing sample was made of naive CD4+ T cells sorted from blood. The receptors stem from a man younger than 35 in good health. The CDR3 runs from the conserved cysteine through the conserved F or W. A D gene is named only where the DNA matches it firmly. Only part of the rows carry a size: once, few, many, or a class if the clone is expanded.

.,.,TRBJ2-1,TRBV29-1,CSVELGASFYNEQFF,TGCAGCGTTGAGCTGGGGGCTAGCTTCTACAATGAGCAGTTCTTC
TRBD2,.,TRBJ2-3,TRBV7-2,CASSLGLGTDTQYF,TGTGCCAGCAGCTTGGGACTAGGGACAGATACGCAGTATTTT
TRBD2,.,TRBJ2-1,TRBV30,CAWGLAGGAYNEQFF,TGTGCCTGGGGACTAGCGGGAGGAGCCTACAATGAGCAGTTCTTC
.,.,TRBJ2-5,TRBV4-3,CASSQVFSAETQYF,TGCGCCAGCAGCCAAGTGTTCAGTGCAGAGACCCAGTACTTC
.,few,TRBJ1-1,TRBV10-1,CASSESWQGNTEAFF,TGCGCCAGCAGTGAGTCCTGGCAGGGAAACACTGAAGCTTTCTTT
TRBD2,once,TRBJ2-1,TRBV5-4,CGAASGANEQFF,TGTGGGGCGGCTAGCGGCGCCAATGAGCAGTTCTTC
.,once,TRBJ1-2,TRBV5-1,CASSLESYGYTF,TGCGCCAGCAGCTTGGAAAGCTATGGCTACACCTTC
.,once,TRBJ2-7,TRBV10-3,CASRGSPTYEQYF,TGTGCCAGTCGGGGGTCCCCAACCTACGAGCAGTACTTC
TRBD2,.,TRBJ2-7,TRBV7-2,CASSSSGLAGGNEQYF,TGTGCCAGCAGCTCGTCCGGACTAGCGGGAGGAAACGAGCAGTACTTC
TRBD2,.,TRBJ2-1,TRBV4-3,CASSQVGLAAYNEQFF,TGCGCCAGCAGCCAAGTGGGACTAGCGGCCTACAATGAGCAGTTCTTC
.,.,TRBJ1-2,TRBV6-1,CASSKGGAYGYTF,TGTGCCAGCAGTAAGGGGGGAGCCTATGGCTACACCTTC
.,.,TRBJ2-5,TRBV30,CAWGLRQETQYF,TGTGCCTGGGGTCTACGCCAAGAGACCCAGTACTTC
.,few,TRBJ1-6,TRBV6-6,CASSRQEGSPLHF,TGTGCCAGCAGTCGACAGGAGGGTTCACCCCTCCACTTT
.,.,TRBJ1-5,TRBV4-2,CASSLEQANQPQHF,TGTGCCAGCAGCTTAGAACAGGCGAATCAGCCCCAGCATTTT
.,few,TRBJ1-4,TRBV4-3,CASSQGEGEKLFF,TGCGCCAGCAGCCAAGGGGAGGGTGAAAAACTGTTTTTT
.,.,TRBJ2-6,TRBV25-1,CASSSIGVGITGANVLTF,TGTGCCAGCAGTAGCATAGGGGTCGGGATAACTGGGGCCAACGTCCTGACTTTC
TRBD1,.,TRBJ1-1,TRBV25-1,CASFGQGLSEAFF,TGTGCCAGCTTCGGACAGGGTTTGAGTGAAGCTTTCTTT
TRBD1,.,TRBJ2-1,TRBV29-1,CSVGQEGQFF,TGCAGCGTGGGACAGGAGGGGCAGTTCTTC
.,once,TRBJ1-2,TRBV6-6,CASSYSGRDGYTF,TGTGCCAGCAGTTACTCGGGGAGGGATGGCTACACCTTC
.,.,TRBJ2-2,TRBV6-1,CASMGRRAGELFF,TGTGCCAGCATGGGGAGAAGAGCCGGGGAGCTGTTTTTT
.,.,TRBJ1-4,TRBV30,CAWSKKQGTNEKLFF,TGTGCCTGGAGCAAAAAACAGGGTACTAATGAAAAACTGTTTTTT
.,once,TRBJ1-2,TRBV5-1,CASSLTVAGSEVANYGYTF,TGCGCCAGCAGCTTGACGGTAGCAGGGTCTGAAGTAGCTAACTATGGCTACACCTTC
.,.,TRBJ1-1,TRBV7-9,CASSLEYPGARAFF,TGTGCCAGCAGCTTAGAGTATCCGGGGGCCCGAGCTTTCTTT
.,.,TRBJ2-3,TRBV7-9,CASSYLATSTDTQYF,TGTGCCAGCAGCTATCTAGCGACCAGCACAGATACGCAGTATTTT
.,.,TRBJ1-1,TRBV6-5,CASSSQQGEAFF,TGTGCCAGCAGTTCCCAACAGGGCGAAGCTTTCTTT
.,.,TRBJ1-4,TRBV6-1,CASIDLVREKLFF,TGTGCCAGCATTGATCTCGTTAGGGAAAAACTGTTTTTT
TRBD1,.,TRBJ1-5,TRBV6-5,CASSHGTDNQPQHF,TGTGCCAGCAGCCATGGGACAGACAATCAGCCCCAGCATTTT